These 15 T cell receptor beta chains share one sample of origin, sequenced in a study of cytomegalovirus exposure and HLA in healthy donors (dated by TCRdb to 2016 to 2017). The library was obtained by the immunoSEQ multiplex PCR assay. For the multiplex PCR, a mixture combining 60 forward primers for TCR Vbeta segments and 13 reverse primers for TCR Jbeta segments was used. The immuneACCESS repertoire file appears here via TCRdb, limited to in-frame rearrangements. These files lack a portion of the clones; in checked studies, under half of the deficit traces to unresolved V genes, and the cause of the others is not known. For this sample the table gives about 140,000 clones, of which roughly 79% were detected only once. The top ten clonotypes cover roughly 9.9% of the sample. The sample comprised PBMCs. Receptor source: an older woman in good health and CMV-seropositive.

The CDR3 DNA is TGTGCCAGCAGCTTGTTCGGGAACGACCTCTACGAGCAGTACTTC. Residues: CASSLFGNDLYEQYF. The chain is built from TRBV5-4 and TRBJ2-7; TRBD2 might be the D (5 bases). Germline assignment: CDR1 SGHNT and CDR2 YYREEE (reference sequence). The germline V and J ends were trimmed by 1 base and 3 bases, with 14 bases remaining between them. The CDR3 is made up of 15 amino acids.

This clone turned up a few times. This chain uses TRBV6-1 with TRBJ2-1, with 10 bases fitting TRBD2. Trimming removed 6 bases from V and 6 bases from J; junction bases left unmatched: 8. The CDR3 extends over 15 amino acids. CDR1 and CDR2 from the germline V gene are MNHNS and SASEGT. The CDR3 is CASRGWLAGVNEQFF. For the CDR3, the DNA is TGTGCCAGCAGGGGGTGGCTAGCGGGAGTCAATGAGCAGTTCTTC.

V usage is TRBV28 and J usage is TRBJ1-2, with D perhaps matching TRBD1 (6 bases). The V end was cut by 4 bases, the J end by 8 bases, with 11 bases between. The CDR3 is 12 amino acids. Germline CDR1 MDHEN, CDR2 SYDVKM. In nucleotides, the CDR3 is TGTGCCAGCAGTTCCGGGGGGCGAGGCTACACCTTC. Translated: CASSSGGRGYTF.

V and J are TRBV7-2 and TRBJ1-5; D is undetermined. V shed 2 bases and J shed 3 bases, with 5 bases lying between them. This CDR3 contains 13 residues. Germline V gene sequence: CDR1 SGHTA, CDR2 FQGNSA. The CDR3 coding sequence is TGTGCCAGCAGCTTACAAGCCAATCAGCCCCAGCATTTT. This gives the protein CASSLQANQPQHF.

This clone appeared a few times. The CDR3: CASSRIGGGPREQYF. CDR3 in DNA: TGTGCCAGCAGCCGCATTGGGGGGGGGCCTAGGGAGCAGTACTTC. The rearrangement uses TRBV5-5 and TRBJ2-7, with D perhaps matching TRBD2 (7 bases). Germline loops: CDR1 SGHKS, CDR2 YYEKEE (reference sequence). This CDR3 has 15 residues. Between the trimmed V and J ends, which lost 4 bases and 7 bases, there was a span of 21 bases.

The chain links TRBV5-8 to TRBJ2-7; maybe TRBD2 (5 bases). Trimming removed 4 bases at V and 5 bases at J, with 13 bases between. This CDR3 is 13 amino acids long. Per the germline V gene, CDR1 is SGHTS and CDR2 is YDEGEE. The CDR3 nucleotides are TGTGCCAGCAGCGCGGGTTCCCCCCACGAGCAGTACTTC. Its protein is CASSAGSPHEQYF.

The genes are TRBV6-4 and TRBJ2-2; D is undetermined. The V and J ends lost 10 bases and 2 bases respectively, with 20 bases between them. From germline, CDR1 is MRHNA and CDR2 SNTAGT. The CDR3 contains 16 residues. The CDR3 sequence: CATRQDGLPNTGELFF. The CDR3 DNA is TGTGCCACCCGTCAGGATGGGCTCCCCAACACCGGGGAGCTGTTTTTT.

The chain couples TRBV27 to TRBJ2-2; a weak D match, TRBD2 (6 bases). CDR1 is MNHEY, CDR2 SMNVEV, per germline (reference sequence). This CDR3 spans 14 amino acids. Trimming shortened V by 4 bases and J by 0 bases, and 6 bases separated the two germline ends. The CDR3 DNA reads TGTGCCAGCAGTTGGGGGGCGAACACCGGGGAGCTGTTTTTT. Translated: CASSWGANTGELFF.

This clone showed up just a few times. The CDR3 loop is CASSQEQPATGAIAGNTIYF. The CDR3 region has the DNA TGCGCCAGCAGCCAAGAACAGCCCGCGACAGGGGCTATAGCTGGAAACACCATATATTTT. This rearrangement joins TRBV4-1 to TRBJ1-3; 8 bases agree with TRBD1. Germline values: CDR1 MGHRA, CDR2 YSYEKL. The CDR3 is 20 residues long. J was trimmed by 2 bases and V by 0 bases; bases with no gene match: 15.

The CDR3 loop is CASSLDRGSGLMNTEAFF. The CDR3 nucleotides are TGTGCCAGCAGCTTAGATCGGGGGTCAGGGCTTATGAACACTGAAGCTTTCTTT. The chain combines TRBV11-3 with TRBJ1-1, with a tentative D call TRBD1 (5 bases). CDR1 is SGHNT, CDR2 YENEEA, per germline. The CDR3 consists of 18 residues. Trimming shortened V by 0 bases and J by 0 bases, and 17 bases separated the two germline ends.

Concerning this clone itself: A read error may account for a junction end that differs from germline. This rearrangement joins TRBV7-9 to TRBJ2-2, with D possibly being TRBD1 (5 bases). The V gene's germline CDR1 is SEHNR and CDR2 FQNEAQ (reference sequence). The CDR3 is 12 amino acids. The CDR3 here is CSSSAGTGELFF. CDR3 nucleotides: TGTTCCAGCAGCGCAGGGACCGGGGAGCTGTTTTTT.

The V call is TRBV6-5, the J call TRBJ2-7, with 9 positions matching TRBD2. The trim removed 5 bases at V and 5 bases at J, leaving 4 bases unmatched. Germline CDR1 reads MNHEY; CDR2 reads SVGAGI. This CDR3 is built from 13 residues. CDR3 loop: CASSSGRTHEQYF. The CDR3 region has the DNA TGTGCCAGCAGTAGCGGGAGGACCCACGAGCAGTACTTC.

The chain joins TRBV2 to TRBJ1-2, with 10 positions matching TRBD1. V lost 6 bases and J lost 10; bases outside the gene matches: 5. This CDR3 is built from 12 residues. Germline CDR1 and CDR2: SNHLY and FYNNEI. The CDR3 reads CASRRGQGLYTF. CDR3 DNA: TGTGCCAGCAGACGGGGACAGGGGCTCTACACCTTC.

J is TRBJ2-5 and V is TRBV10-3; the match to TRBD2 covers 8 bases. Germline V gene sequence: CDR1 ENHRY, CDR2 SYGVKD. The CDR3 covers 14 residues. V was pared by 3 bases and J by 11 bases, with 11 bases of the junction left unmatched. The chain's CDR3 is CAISEGAGVVKQYF. Here the CDR3 DNA reads TGTGCCATCAGTGAAGGAGCGGGAGTTGTGAAGCAGTACTTC.

The rearrangement joins TRBV15 to TRBJ2-2, with D possibly TRBD2 on 6 matching bases. Between the trimmed V and J ends, which lost 8 bases and 1 base, there was a span of 20 bases. Germline CDR1 is LNHNV and CDR2 is YYDKDF (reference sequence). This CDR3 region has 17 residues. The CDR3 bases are TGTGCCACCCGCCGGGGCGGGAACACCTTGAACACCGGGGAGCTGTTTTTT. Its protein product is CATRRGGNTLNTGELFF.